Here is one T cell receptor beta chain with its context. Its target is not known. The data were obtained in a study of siplizumab effects on memory and regulatory T cells. Study results and caveats: Under siplizumab, an average about 70% of mappable alloreactive CD4+ clones were Treg-derived, compared with 26.9% in controls.

Only in-frame clones appear in the TCRdb table, and some are missing; sequencing was by immunoSEQ multiplex PCR. The sample holds some 100,000 clones, over 90% seen once. Germline V gives CDR1 MNHNS, CDR2 SASEGT. This CDR3 comprises 15 residues. V gave up 6 bases and J gave up 5 bases; unmatched junction bases: 10. The sequenced sample was non-Treg CD4+ T cells sorted from blood. This clonotype was sampled from a human donor in good health. The J gene is TRBJ1-2, the V gene TRBV6-1, with 9 bases fitting TRBD1. CDR3 residues: CASRTAGTGLYGYTF. In DNA form, the CDR3 reads TGTGCCAGCAGAACAGCCGGGACAGGGTTATATGGCTACACCTTC.